This T cell receptor (beta chain) was recorded in a study of shared clonotypes between healthy human individuals. Measured with immunoSEQ multiplex PCR; TCRdb has only the in-frame clones, and not every one. This table has more than 2,000,000 clones, 90% to 95% appearing once. Nashville, Tennessee was home to all donors, each a Caucasian adult. Deletions cut 5 bases from V and 3 bases from J, with 13 bases between. The germline gives CDR1 LGHNA, CDR2 YSLEER. The CDR3 contains 14 residues. The chain couples TRBV4-3 to TRBJ1-1, with unresolved D. This receptor was obtained from a man younger than 35 in good health. Some clones in this sample may be carry-over from other donors' samples. The sequenced material came from naive CD4+ T cells from PBMCs. The sample's subset: CD45RA+ positively selected. The CDR3 bases are TGCGCCAGCAGCGGGTTTGTCGGTTACACTGAAGCTTTCTTT. The encoded protein is CASSGFVGYTEAFF.